This is a list of T cell receptor beta chains from one sample in a study of T cell repertoires in ileal Crohn's disease. This table comes from immunoSEQ multiplex PCR, and its TCRdb copy is limited to in-frame clones, with some not included. The sample yields about 62,000 clones, about 88% seen once. The specimen sequenced was ileal tissue. These receptors originate from an adult with Crohn's disease. Each CDR3 is given with its conserved first and last residue. D genes are given only for firm matches. The size of a clone is reported for some rows only, either as once, few or many, or as a class for expanded clones.

V,J,size,D,CDR3,DNA
TRBV5-1,TRBJ2-3,NA,TRBD2,CASSRDYFTDTQYF,TGCGCCAGCAGCAGGGACTACTTCACAGATACGCAGTATTTT
TRBV10-3,TRBJ1-1,NA,TRBD1,CAISGARQGDAEAFF,TGTGCCATCAGTGGGGCGAGACAGGGGGATGCCGAAGCTTTCTTT
TRBV6-6,TRBJ1-5,once,NA,CASRSPGFNQPQHF,TGTGCCAGCAGATCCCCAGGATTCAATCAGCCCCAGCATTTT
TRBV6-6,TRBJ1-1,NA,NA,CASSPGAVGAFF,TGTGCCAGCAGCCCTGGGGCGGTTGGGGCTTTCTTT
TRBV2,TRBJ1-6,NA,NA,CASSRDMNNSPLHF,TGTGCCAGCAGCCGGGATATGAATAATTCACCCCTCCACTTT
TRBV5-1,TRBJ2-7,NA,TRBD2,CASSGGLAGGQHEQYF,TGCGCCAGCAGCGGGGGACTAGCGGGAGGGCAACACGAGCAGTACTTC
TRBV19,TRBJ2-1,NA,TRBD2,CASSIILAGYEQFF,TGTGCCAGTAGTATCATCCTAGCGGGATATGAGCAGTTCTTC
TRBV7-6,TRBJ2-7,NA,NA,CASSLGSAGSSYEQYF,TGTGCCAGCAGCTTAGGTTCGGCGGGGAGCTCCTACGAGCAGTACTTC
TRBV19,TRBJ1-1,NA,NA,CASSISLDRMTNMNTEAFF,TGTGCCAGTAGTATCTCCTTAGACAGGATGACAAACATGAACACTGAAGCTTTCTTT
TRBV2,TRBJ2-2,NA,NA,CASMRDTNTGELFF,TGTGCCAGCATGAGGGATACGAACACCGGGGAGCTGTTTTTT
TRBV5-6,TRBJ1-2,NA,NA,CASSLIDWVGGYTF,TGTGCCAGCAGCTTAATCGACTGGGTTGGTGGCTACACCTTC
TRBV18,TRBJ2-3,NA,TRBD1,CASTDRTDTQYF,TGTGCCAGCACGGACAGGACAGATACGCAGTATTTT
TRBV29-1,TRBJ1-4,NA,NA,CSARRTANEKLFF,TGCAGCGCCAGAAGGACAGCTAATGAAAAACTGTTTTTT
TRBV2,TRBJ2-5,NA,NA,CASSVPPGTQYF,TGTGCCAGCAGTGTGCCCCCGGGGACCCAGTACTTC
TRBV6-5,TRBJ1-4,NA,NA,CASSYQDYGGKLFF,TGTGCCAGCAGTTACCAAGATTATGGAGGAAAACTGTTTTTT
TRBV7-2,TRBJ2-7,NA,TRBD2,CASSLEREVNYEQYF,TGTGCCAGCAGCTTAGAGCGGGAGGTTAACTACGAGCAGTACTTC
TRBV9,TRBJ2-1,few,NA,CASSSMYNEQFF,TGTGCCAGCAGCAGCATGTACAATGAGCAGTTCTTC
TRBV7-9,TRBJ2-3,NA,NA,CASTFMGGATDTQYF,TGTGCCAGCACCTTCATGGGGGGGGCTACAGATACGCAGTATTTT
TRBV27,TRBJ1-2,NA,NA,CASSLSGDYGYTF,TGTGCCAGCAGTTTATCGGGCGATTATGGCTACACCTTC
TRBV7-6,TRBJ2-1,NA,NA,CASSFSLAGNEQFF,TGTGCCAGCAGCTTTAGTCTAGCCGGGAATGAGCAGTTCTTC
TRBV6-1,TRBJ2-5,NA,TRBD1,CASKGQETQYF,TGTGCCAGCAAGGGACAGGAGACCCAGTACTTC
TRBV5-6,TRBJ2-6,NA,TRBD2,CASSRLADLPGANVLTF,TGTGCCAGCAGCCGGCTAGCGGATCTCCCTGGGGCCAACGTCCTGACTTTC
TRBV4-2,TRBJ2-2,once,NA,CASSEELGANTGELFF,TGTGCCAGCTCCGAGGAATTAGGGGCGAACACCGGGGAGCTGTTTTTT
TRBV29-1,TRBJ1-1,NA,NA,CSVEQRMNTEAFF,TGCAGCGTTGAACAGCGGATGAACACTGAAGCTTTCTTT
TRBV6-5,TRBJ1-1,NA,TRBD1,CASSYSTGGFLAEAFF,TGTGCCAGCAGTTACTCGACAGGGGGCTTTCTGGCTGAAGCTTTCTTT
TRBV9,TRBJ1-2,few,NA,CASSVAAATNYGYTF,TGTGCCAGCAGCGTAGCGGCAGCGACTAACTATGGCTACACCTTC
TRBV29-1,TRBJ1-1,NA,TRBD1,CSVPGQGNTEAFF,TGCAGCGTGCCGGGACAGGGGAACACTGAAGCTTTCTTT
TRBV15,TRBJ1-2,NA,TRBD1,CATSRDPDPTGGYGYTF,TGTGCCACCAGCAGAGATCCCGACCCGACAGGGGGCTATGGCTACACCTTC
TRBV29-1,TRBJ1-2,NA,NA,CSVAEGGYGYTF,TGCAGCGTTGCCGAAGGAGGCTATGGCTACACCTTC
TRBV7-9,TRBJ1-1,NA,TRBD1,CASGRDRGLVTEAFF,TGTGCCAGCGGCCGGGACAGGGGCCTGGTGACTGAAGCTTTCTTT
TRBV5-6,TRBJ1-2,NA,TRBD1,CASSPTGQGGYTF,TGTGCCAGCAGCCCAACTGGACAGGGCGGCTACACCTTC
TRBV15,TRBJ2-5,once,TRBD2,CATSRTSGGARIYQETQYF,TGTGCCACCAGCAGAACTAGCGGGGGGGCGCGGATCTACCAAGAGACCCAGTACTTC
TRBV29-1,TRBJ1-2,NA,NA,CSAGTAYGYTF,TGCAGCGCCGGGACTGCCTATGGCTACACCTTC
TRBV19,TRBJ1-2,NA,TRBD1,CASSMEGAYYGYTF,TGTGCCAGTAGTATGGAGGGGGCATACTATGGCTACACCTTC
TRBV10-2,TRBJ2-2,NA,NA,CASSEVGGGPGELFF,TGCGCCAGCAGTGAGGTGGGGGGTGGACCCGGGGAGCTGTTTTTT
TRBV5-1,TRBJ2-5,NA,NA,CASSRDGVSQETQYF,TGCGCCAGCAGCCGTGACGGGGTCTCCCAAGAGACCCAGTACTTC
TRBV11-3,TRBJ2-1,NA,TRBD2,CASSPTSGSYNEQFF,TGTGCCAGCAGCCCGACTAGCGGGTCCTACAATGAGCAGTTCTTC
TRBV12-5,TRBJ2-3,NA,TRBD1,CASGKETLQGVTDTQYF,TGTGCTAGTGGGAAAGAAACCTTACAGGGGGTCACAGATACGCAGTATTTT
TRBV19,TRBJ1-5,NA,TRBD1,CASSYEGGNHQPQHF,TGTGCCAGTAGTTATGAAGGGGGCAACCATCAGCCCCAGCATTTT
TRBV14,TRBJ2-2,once,NA,CASSQWSGSGELFF,TGTGCCAGCAGCCAATGGAGCGGGTCGGGGGAGCTGTTTTTT
TRBV4-3,TRBJ1-1,NA,TRBD1,CASSQGAGGHGTEAFF,TGCGCCAGCAGCCAAGGGGCAGGGGGTCATGGCACTGAAGCTTTCTTT
TRBV11-3,TRBJ2-7,NA,TRBD2,CASSLVDFGGSDLSYEQYF,TGTGCCAGCAGCTTAGTAGATTTCGGCGGGAGCGACCTCTCCTACGAGCAGTACTTC
TRBV28,TRBJ2-5,NA,TRBD1,CASSLGLHGTEETQYF,TGTGCCAGCAGTTTGGGCCTTCACGGGACAGAAGAGACCCAGTACTTC
TRBV6-5,TRBJ1-2,NA,TRBD1,CASSGTATFYGYTF,TGTGCCAGCAGCGGGACAGCCACTTTTTATGGCTACACCTTC
TRBV5-1,TRBJ1-5,NA,TRBD1,CASSSGQGRDQPQHF,TGCGCCAGCAGCTCCGGACAGGGAAGAGACCAGCCCCAGCATTTT
TRBV19,TRBJ2-2,once,TRBD2,CASSVSGSPGELFF,TGTGCCAGTAGTGTCAGCGGGAGCCCCGGGGAGCTGTTTTTT
TRBV7-2,TRBJ2-7,few,TRBD2,CASSQGLAGGTYEQYF,TGTGCCAGCAGCCAGGGACTAGCGGGAGGCACCTACGAGCAGTACTTC
TRBV2,TRBJ1-1,NA,NA,CASSWQEAFF,TGTGCCAGCAGTTGGCAGGAAGCTTTCTTT
TRBV6-1,TRBJ1-2,NA,TRBD1,CASTGGNYGYTF,TGTGCCAGTACAGGGGGTAACTATGGCTACACCTTC
TRBV7-9,TRBJ2-5,once,NA,CASSARQLQETQYF,TGTGCCAGCAGCGCTCGACAGCTCCAAGAGACCCAGTACTTC